This T cell receptor (beta chain) was sequenced for a study of T-cell memory formation after mild COVID-19. A 5'RACE reaction primed in the constant segment made cDNA libraries of TCR alpha and TCR beta, and these carried sample barcodes and UMIs. Using its own MiXCR run on the 5' RACE reads, TCRdb lists one record per CDR3 protein. The data contain 250,000 to 300,000 distinct CDR3 sequences, roughly 17% of them singletons. The receptor was derived from a man aged 18 to 29 who had mild COVID-19 (a few samples of this study predate the infection). Cell type and time point are not known. Material: PBMCs or a T cell subset sorted from them (not recorded which).

This CDR3 is CASSSLTSGGANTQYF. CDR3 sequence (DNA): TGTGCCAGCAGTTCCCTGACTAGCGGGGGCGCGAATACGCAGTATTTT. J is TRBJ2-3 and V is TRBV12-3 or TRBV12-4; 12 bases agree with TRBD2. The CDR3 runs 16 residues. Germline trimming cut 4 bases from V and 7 bases from J; bases unmatched to any gene: 9.